The 25 T cell receptor beta chains below all came from one sample that was sequenced in a study of T cells after somatic rescue of genetic block. Sequencing used immunoSEQ multiplex PCR; TCRdb keeps in-frame clones, though not all of them. The sample has 80,000 to 90,000 clones, approximately 90% seen once. The material sequenced was peripheral blood mononuclear cells (PBMCs). These TCRs come from a woman between 18 and 29 years old.

The V and J genes are TRBV5-4 and TRBJ2-5; D perhaps matches TRBD1 (5 bases). V was clipped by 4 bases and J by 7 bases, with 14 bases between them. The V gene's germline CDR1 is SGHNT and CDR2 YYREEE (reference sequence). This CDR3 comprises 13 residues. The CDR3 here is CASSPAFQGTQYF. For the CDR3, the DNA is TGTGCCAGCAGCCCGGCCTTCCAGGGGACCCAGTACTTC.

The rearrangement joins TRBV6-1 to TRBJ1-1; D might be TRBD1 (5 bases). The length of the CDR3 is 17 residues. Between the trimmed V and J ends, which lost 2 bases and 1 base, there was a span of 17 bases. Germline V gene data show CDR1 as MNHNS and CDR2 as SASEGT. CDR3 amino acids: CASSERPRVTRNTEAFF. The CDR3 nucleotides are TGTGCCAGCAGTGAAAGGCCCAGGGTGACTCGGAACACTGAAGCTTTCTTT.

The chain links TRBV5-4 to TRBJ1-2; tentatively, D is TRBD1 (5 bases). V was trimmed by 5 bases and J by 7 bases, leaving 15 bases between them. Germline assignment: CDR1 SGHNT and CDR2 YYREEE (reference sequence). The CDR3 sequence is 13 residues long. CDR3 nucleotide sequence: TGTGCCAGCAGTGGCAGGGTGGAGGCTGGCTACACCTTC. It codes for CASSGRVEAGYTF.

This rearrangement joins TRBV28 to TRBJ1-1, with D possibly matching TRBD1 (6 bases). There are 14 residues in the CDR3. Deletions cut 2 bases from V and 3 bases from J, with 10 bases between. Germline loops: CDR1 MDHEN, CDR2 SYDVKM. The CDR3 DNA reads as TGTGCCAGCAGTTTACGGACAGAGTACACTGAAGCTTTCTTT. Translating gives CASSLRTEYTEAFF.

The chain has TRBV27 and TRBJ2-7; 11 bases map to TRBD1. Per the germline V gene, CDR1 is MNHEY and CDR2 is SMNVEV (reference sequence). The V segment lost 6 bases and the J segment 5 bases; nucleotides outside the gene matches: 6. The CDR3 length is 14 residues. CDR3 amino acids: CASSPGTGGDEQYF. The CDR3 nucleotides read TGTGCCAGCAGCCCCGGGACAGGGGGAGACGAGCAGTACTTC.

V and J are TRBV30 and TRBJ2-1; D gene ambiguous. Trimming stripped 3 bases from V and 4 bases from J, with 10 bases between. CDR3 size: 13 residues. Looked up from germline, CDR1 is GTSNPN and CDR2 is SVGIG (reference sequence). CDR3 DNA: TGTGCCTGGAGAATAGACGGGTACAATGAGCAGTTCTTC. This codes for CAWRIDGYNEQFF. The variable domain in full, with the rest retrieved from reference TRBV30 and TRBJ2-1, is SQTIHQWPATLVQPVGSPLSLECTVEGTSNPNLYWYRQAAGRGLQLLFYSVGIGQISSEVPQNLSASRPQDRQFILSSKKLLLSDSGFYLCAWRIDGYNEQFFGPGTRLTVL.

The chain is built from TRBV6-5 and TRBJ2-1; D perhaps matches TRBD2 (6 bases). Germline CDR1 MNHEY, CDR2 SVGAGI. The CDR3 runs to 13 residues. Trimming took 6 bases from V and 15 from J, leaving 21 bases between them. The CDR3 region has the DNA TGTGCCAGCAGCGGGCCCCTGAGCGGGTTTGCGTTCTTC. Protein: CASSGPLSGFAFF.

The V call is TRBV28, the J call TRBJ1-2, with D unclear. Trimming cost V 10 bases and J 8 bases, with 17 bases left between them. This CDR3 has 12 residues. Germline values: CDR1 MDHEN, CDR2 SYDVKM. The CDR3 region is CAIRGYLGGYTF. CDR3 DNA: TGTGCCATTCGCGGGTATCTCGGGGGCTACACCTTC.

Of note for this clone: A junction boundary mismatches the germline segment, possibly from a read error. The V gene is TRBV7-7, the J gene TRBJ2-1; 13 nucleotides align to TRBD2. The CDR3 runs 16 residues. Germline CDR1 and CDR2: SSHAT and FNYEAQ (reference sequence). CDR3 DNA: TGTGCTAGCAGCTCCCGACTAGCGGGAGGCTACAATGAGCAGTTCTTC. Protein: CASSSRLAGGYNEQFF.

The chain recombines TRBV10-3 with TRBJ2-7, with 7 bases fitting TRBD1. V was pared by 2 bases and J by 4 bases, with 5 bases of the junction left unmatched. This CDR3 spans 14 amino acids. Germline V lookup: CDR1 ENHRY, CDR2 SYGVKD. CDR3 bases: TGTGCCATCAGTGAGCCCGACAGGGTTTACGAGCAGTACTTC. Protein sequence: CAISEPDRVYEQYF.

This rearrangement joins TRBV18 to TRBJ1-2; 7 bases map to TRBD1. The V segment lost 4 bases and the J segment 4 bases; nucleotides outside the gene matches: 6. CDR1 KGHSH and CDR2 LQKENI come from the germline V gene. The CDR3 extends over 14 amino acids. In DNA, the CDR3 is TGTGCCAGCTCACTTCAGGGGGATGGCTATGGCTACACCTTC. Amino acid sequence: CASSLQGDGYGYTF.

V and J are TRBV27 and TRBJ1-5, with a tentative D call TRBD1 (5 bases). V was trimmed by 8 bases and J by 2 bases, leaving 10 bases between them. Per the germline V gene, CDR1 is MNHEY and CDR2 is SMNVEV (reference sequence). CDR3 size: 13 residues. The CDR3 DNA reads as TGTGCCAGCGGAGGGGAGGGCAATCAGCCCCAGCATTTT. It codes for CASGGEGNQPQHF.

The chain couples TRBV5-1 to TRBJ2-7; D possibly matches TRBD1 or TRBD2 (5 bases each). CDR3 length: 16 residues. Trimming pared 1 base from V and 0 bases from J, leaving 14 bases between. Looked up from germline, CDR1 is SGHRS and CDR2 is YFSETQ. This CDR3 reads CASSLHNRGGSYEQYF. The CDR3 DNA reads TGCGCCAGCAGCTTGCATAACCGGGGCGGCTCCTACGAGCAGTACTTC.

The rearrangement links TRBV5-1 to TRBJ2-7; D tentatively reads TRBD1 or TRBD2 (5 bases each). Germline assignment: CDR1 SGHRS and CDR2 YFSETQ. V was pared by 0 bases and J by 6 bases, with 22 bases between. This CDR3 is 17 amino acids long. For the CDR3, the DNA is TGCGCCAGCAGCTTGGTGATCTTCGGGACGCCGGGAACCGAGCAGTACTTC. Translating gives CASSLVIFGTPGTEQYF.

The chain couples TRBV5-4 to TRBJ2-7, with 10 bases that match TRBD2. Germline V lookup: CDR1 SGHNT, CDR2 YYREEE (reference sequence). The CDR3 has 16 amino acids. The J segment lost 5 bases and the V segment lost 4 bases, leaving 12 bases of the junction unmatched. The CDR3 nucleotides are TGTGCCAGCAGCCCCTCTAAACTAGCGGGAAGAAACGAGCAGTACTTC. Its translation: CASSPSKLAGRNEQYF.

J is TRBJ1-5 and V is TRBV10-1; TRBD1 is a possible D gene (6 bases). The CDR3 extends over 15 amino acids. Germline V gene lookup returns CDR1 WNHNN and CDR2 SYGVQD (reference sequence). V was clipped by 11 bases and J by 1 base, with 18 bases between them. CDR3 DNA sequence: TGCGCCCAAGGAGGGGGGAGGTCCAGCAATCAGCCCCAGCATTTT. Protein sequence: CAQGGGRSSNQPQHF.

The chain carries TRBV27 and TRBJ2-7, with 9 bases that match TRBD2. CDR1 is MNHEY and CDR2 is SMNVEV in the germline V gene (reference sequence). With 5 bases clipped from V and 3 bases from J, the junction kept 11 bases outside the gene matches. The CDR3 consists of 16 residues. CDR3 coding DNA: TGTGCCAGCAGTCCCCTTTATAGCGGGAGTCGCTACGAGCAGTACTTC. It specifies CASSPLYSGSRYEQYF.

The chain joins TRBV14 to TRBJ2-1, with a tentative D call TRBD2 (5 bases). This CDR3 has 20 amino acids. Germline V gene data show CDR1 as SGHDN and CDR2 as FVKESK. V was pared by 4 bases and J by 4 bases, with 29 bases between. The CDR3 DNA sequence: TGTGCCAGCAGCCGGAGTACCGGGGAGACTCTCGATAGTCGGTACAATGAGCAGTTCTTC. Translating gives CASSRSTGETLDSRYNEQFF.

The chain recombines TRBV27 with TRBJ2-3, with TRBD2 as a possible D gene (6 bases). The V gene's germline CDR1 is MNHEY and CDR2 SMNVEV (reference sequence). Trimming took off 7 bases at V and 6 bases at J, with 20 bases between the two ends. CDR3 length equals 15 residues. The DNA for the CDR3 is TGTGCCAGCAAGAGGGACTCGCTTCGGGGGGATACGCAGTATTTT. Its translation: CASKRDSLRGDTQYF.

This clone appeared once. The chain joins TRBV2 to TRBJ2-3, with 8 bases that match TRBD1. The CDR3 contains 15 residues. The junction had 6 bases not matched to a gene; V was cut back by 6 bases and J by 1 base. The germline gives CDR1 SNHLY, CDR2 FYNNEI. CDR3 bases: TGTGCCAGCAGGTCACCGGGACAGGGCACAGATACGCAGTATTTT. Translation gives CASRSPGQGTDTQYF.

This clone was seen once. V usage is TRBV7-6 and J usage is TRBJ1-2; 9 bases agree with TRBD1. The trim removed 3 bases at V and 7 bases at J, leaving 0 bases unmatched. The CDR3 has 12 amino acids. CDR1 is SGHVS, CDR2 FNYEAQ, per germline. In DNA form, the CDR3 reads TGTGCCAGCAGCTTGGACAGGGGTGGCTACACCTTC. Protein: CASSLDRGGYTF.

This chain uses TRBV5-8 with TRBJ1-2; 7 bases agree with TRBD1. This CDR3 comprises 15 residues. V was pared by 2 bases and J by 5 bases, with 9 bases of the junction left unmatched. In germline, CDR1 is SGHTS, CDR2 YDEGEE. The CDR3 here is CASSLQGLGGYGYTF. For the CDR3, the DNA is TGTGCCAGCAGCTTACAGGGGCTGGGGGGATATGGCTACACCTTC.

The chain carries TRBV11-2 and TRBJ2-3; D unclear. The CDR3 sequence is 14 residues long. Germline lookup yields CDR1 SGHAT and CDR2 FQNNGV. Trimming removed 8 bases from V and 6 bases from J, with 18 bases in between. The CDR3 region has the DNA TGTGCCAGCTGTCCGTGGGTGGTGGGGGATACGCAGTATTTT. This codes for CASCPWVVGDTQYF.

This chain links TRBV19 with TRBJ2-7, with D perhaps given as TRBD1 or TRBD2 (7 bases each). The V gene's germline CDR1 is LNHDA and CDR2 SQIVND (reference sequence). The V end lost 5 bases, the J end lost 6 bases, and 20 bases lay between the germline ends. CDR3 length equals 15 residues. As DNA, the CDR3 is TGTGCCAGTAGTGCCACATCGACAGGGAGGGGCGAGCAGTACTTC. Protein: CASSATSTGRGEQYF.

This chain joins TRBV9 and TRBJ2-7; possible D gene TRBD2, 6 bases. Germline values: CDR1 SGDLS, CDR2 YYNGEE. This CDR3 region has 14 residues. V dropped 4 bases and J dropped 3 bases, with 14 bases sitting between them. The CDR3 coding sequence is TGTGCCAGCAGCTCGGGGGACGGATTCTACGAGCAGTACTTC. Protein product: CASSSGDGFYEQYF.